The clone carrying this T cell receptor beta chain was recorded once. Its antigen is as yet unknown. The sample contains more than one DNA sequence encoding this CDR3. CDR1 and CDR2 (germline): MDHEN, SYDVKM. The CDR3 has 11 residues. Between the trimmed V and J ends, which lost 5 bases and 3 bases, there was a span of 5 bases. The table came from immunoSEQ multiplex PCR; TCRdb's copy has only in-frame clones and leaves some out. The table has 200,000 or so clones, roughly 92% seen once. These data originate in a study of T cell responses to AZD1222 COVID-19 vaccine. Whole-study findings and limits: Reportedly, close to half of spike-specific TCRs are directed against unmutated variant regions.

The sequenced sample was peripheral blood, obtained 28 days after the second AZD1222 dose. This TCR was recovered from an adult who received the AZD1222 COVID-19 vaccine. The genes are TRBV28 and TRBJ2-7; D is unclear. CDR3 nucleotide sequence: TGTGCCAGCAGTCCCGGCTACGAGCAGTACTTC. The encoded protein is CASSPGYEQYF.